This TCR beta chain was sequenced for a study of radiotherapy plus CTLA-4 blockade in lung cancer. As for the study in general: Objective response was observed in around a sixth of patients, and disease control in roughly 30%. Findings of the study overall: Expansion in blood of tumor-derived TCR clones was seen after radiotherapy plus ipilimumab. Response, reportedly, was best predicted by interferon-beta along with early blood T cell clone dynamics.

Trimming pared 2 bases from V and 0 bases from J, leaving 6 bases between. CDR1 and CDR2 from the germline V gene are SGHRS and YFSETQ. CDR3 size: 15 residues. Assay used: immunoSEQ multiplex PCR; TCRdb lists only in-frame clones, some missing. The sample shows about 81,000 clones, more than 70% of them seen only once. As regards this clone: The antigen is not known.

Focal radiation plus CTLA-4 blockade with ipilimumab was administered to patients who had chemo-refractory metastatic non-small-cell lung cancer. The chain uses TRBV5-1 and TRBJ1-6, with D maybe TRBD1 (6 bases). The sequencing used peripheral blood, collected from a patient treated with radiotherapy plus ipilimumab. This TCR was sampled from a human donor with non-small cell lung cancer that progressed on radiotherapy plus ipilimumab. DNA for the CDR3: TGCGCCAGCAGCTTACAGGGCTCCTATAATTCACCCCTCCACTTT. It translates to CASSLQGSYNSPLHF.